Described below is a single T cell receptor beta chain sequence and its context. Its antigen is still unknown. Germline values: CDR1 GTSNPN, CDR2 SVGIG (reference sequence). The CDR3 runs 14 residues. J was trimmed by 8 bases and V by 1 base; bases with no gene match: 4. TCRdb's table, derived via immunoSEQ multiplex PCR, lists solely in-frame clones and lacks some. The sample contains about 170,000 clones, around nine tenths of which appear only once. This sample was included in a study of T cell responses to AZD1222 COVID-19 vaccine. Whole-study results and caveats: Researchers report vaccine-associated CD4 TCRs spanning spike, with dominance at 160-218 and 743-854. Mostly white British, mostly female donors; authors suggested clonal diversity may be underestimated. All repertoire sampling was performed exclusively after the peak T cell response. Spike-specific TCR breadth and depth both grew after two AZD1222 doses.

The rearrangement joins TRBV30 to TRBJ2-1, with TRBD2 matching 11 bases. The sample consisted of peripheral blood, taken on day 0 of AZD1222 vaccination. This clonotype was obtained from an adult in good health. CDR3 coding DNA: TGTGCCTGGAGTGCACTAGCGGGAGCCGATGAGCAGTTCTTC. Translated: CAWSALAGADEQFF.